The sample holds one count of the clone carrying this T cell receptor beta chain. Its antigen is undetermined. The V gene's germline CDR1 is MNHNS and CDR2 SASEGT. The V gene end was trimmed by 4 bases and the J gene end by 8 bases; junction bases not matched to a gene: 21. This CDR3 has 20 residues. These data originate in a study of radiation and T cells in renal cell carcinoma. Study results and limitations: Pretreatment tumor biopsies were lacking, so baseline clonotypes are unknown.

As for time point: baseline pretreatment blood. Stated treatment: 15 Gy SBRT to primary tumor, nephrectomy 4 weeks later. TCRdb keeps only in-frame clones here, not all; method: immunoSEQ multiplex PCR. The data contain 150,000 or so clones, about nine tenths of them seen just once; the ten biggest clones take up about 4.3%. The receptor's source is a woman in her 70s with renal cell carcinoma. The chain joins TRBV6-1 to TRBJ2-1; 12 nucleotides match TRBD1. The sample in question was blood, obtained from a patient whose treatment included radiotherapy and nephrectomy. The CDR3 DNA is TGTGCCAGCAGTGCGAACCTCATCTCCGGGACAGGGGGCGCCTATTATGAGCAGTTCTTC. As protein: CASSANLISGTGGAYYEQFF.